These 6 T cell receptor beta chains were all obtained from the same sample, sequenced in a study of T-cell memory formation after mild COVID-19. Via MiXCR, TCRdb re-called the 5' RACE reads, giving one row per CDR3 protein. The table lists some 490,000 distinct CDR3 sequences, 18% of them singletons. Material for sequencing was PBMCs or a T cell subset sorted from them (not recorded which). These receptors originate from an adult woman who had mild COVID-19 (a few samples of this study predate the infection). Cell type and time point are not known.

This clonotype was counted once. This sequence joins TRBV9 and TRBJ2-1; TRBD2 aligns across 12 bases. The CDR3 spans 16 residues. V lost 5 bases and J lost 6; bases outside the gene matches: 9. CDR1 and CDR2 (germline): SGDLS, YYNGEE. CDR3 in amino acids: CASSLRTSGIFNEQFF. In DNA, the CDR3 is TGTGCCAGCAGTCTTAGGACTAGCGGGATATTCAATGAGCAGTTCTTC.

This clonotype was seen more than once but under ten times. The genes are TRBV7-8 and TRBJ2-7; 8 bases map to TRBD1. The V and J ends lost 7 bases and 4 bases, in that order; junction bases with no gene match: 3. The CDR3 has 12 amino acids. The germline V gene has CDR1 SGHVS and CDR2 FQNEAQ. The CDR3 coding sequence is TGTGCCAGCACCCAGGGGGCTTACGAGCAGTACTTC. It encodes CASTQGAYEQYF.

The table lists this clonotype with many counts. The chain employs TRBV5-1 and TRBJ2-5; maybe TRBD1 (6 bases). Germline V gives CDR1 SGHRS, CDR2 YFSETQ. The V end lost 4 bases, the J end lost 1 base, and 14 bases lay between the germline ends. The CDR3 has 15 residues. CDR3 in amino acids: CASSTTGQFQETQYF. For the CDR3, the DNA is TGCGCCAGCAGCACCACAGGACAGTTCCAAGAGACCCAGTACTTC.

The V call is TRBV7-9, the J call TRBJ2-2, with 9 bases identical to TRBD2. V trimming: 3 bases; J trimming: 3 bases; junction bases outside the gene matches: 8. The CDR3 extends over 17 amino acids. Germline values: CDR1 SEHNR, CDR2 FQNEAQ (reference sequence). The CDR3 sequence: CASSLAGGRGHTGELFF. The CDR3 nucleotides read TGTGCCAGCAGCTTGGCTGGCGGGAGGGGGCACACCGGGGAGCTGTTTTTT.

In DNA, the CDR3 is TGCAGTGCTATAGGGGCTAATGAAAAACTGTTTTTT. The encoded protein is CSAIGANEKLFF. J is TRBJ1-4 and V is TRBV20-1, with D possibly TRBD1 on 5 matching bases. The CDR3 has 12 amino acids. V was cut by 4 bases and J by 3 bases, with 6 bases left in between. From germline, CDR1 is DFQATT and CDR2 SNEGSKA (reference sequence).

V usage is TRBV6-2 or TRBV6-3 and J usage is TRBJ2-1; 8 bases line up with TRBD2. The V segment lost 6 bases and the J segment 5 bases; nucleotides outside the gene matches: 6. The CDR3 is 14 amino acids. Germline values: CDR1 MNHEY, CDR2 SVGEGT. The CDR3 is CASRSAGAHNEQFF. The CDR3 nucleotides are TGTGCCAGCAGATCAGCGGGGGCCCACAATGAGCAGTTCTTC.